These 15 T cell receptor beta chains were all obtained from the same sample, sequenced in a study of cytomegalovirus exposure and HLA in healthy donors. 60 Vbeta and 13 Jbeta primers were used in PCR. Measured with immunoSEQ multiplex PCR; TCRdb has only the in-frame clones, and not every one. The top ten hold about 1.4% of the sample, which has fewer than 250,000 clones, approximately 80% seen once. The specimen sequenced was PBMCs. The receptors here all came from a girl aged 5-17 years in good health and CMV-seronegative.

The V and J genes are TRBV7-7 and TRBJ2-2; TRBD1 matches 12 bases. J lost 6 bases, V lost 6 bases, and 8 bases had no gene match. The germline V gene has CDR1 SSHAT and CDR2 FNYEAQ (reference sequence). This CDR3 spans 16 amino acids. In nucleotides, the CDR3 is TGTGCCAGCAGGCACTCAGGGACAGGGGGCTCCGGGGAGCTGTTTTTT. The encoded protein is CASRHSGTGGSGELFF.

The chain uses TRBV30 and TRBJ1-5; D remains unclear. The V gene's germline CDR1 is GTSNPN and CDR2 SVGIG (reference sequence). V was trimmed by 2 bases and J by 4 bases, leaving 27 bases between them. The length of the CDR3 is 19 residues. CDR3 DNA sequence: TGTGCCTGGAGTTCTCGCTCCAAACACGGGGTGTTCTCGAATCAGCCCCAGCATTTT. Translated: CAWSSRSKHGVFSNQPQHF.

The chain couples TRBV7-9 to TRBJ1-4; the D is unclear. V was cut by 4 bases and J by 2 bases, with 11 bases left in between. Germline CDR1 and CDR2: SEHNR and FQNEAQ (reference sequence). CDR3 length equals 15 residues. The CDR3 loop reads CASSSMGLTNEKLFF. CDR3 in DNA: TGTGCCAGCAGCTCTATGGGCCTGACTAATGAAAAACTGTTTTTT.

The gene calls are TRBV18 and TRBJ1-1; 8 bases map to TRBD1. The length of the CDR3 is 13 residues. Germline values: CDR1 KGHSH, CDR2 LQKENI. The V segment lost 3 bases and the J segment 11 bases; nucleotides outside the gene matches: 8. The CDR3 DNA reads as TGTGCCAGCTCACCTGATTGGACAGGGTGGGCTTTCTTT. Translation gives CASSPDWTGWAFF. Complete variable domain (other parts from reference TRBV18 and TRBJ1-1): NAGVMQNPRHLVRRRGQEARLRCSPMKGHSHVYWYRQLPEEGLKFMVYLQKENIIDESGMPKERFSAEFPKEGPSILRIQQVVRGDSAAYFCASSPDWTGWAFFGQGTRLTVV.

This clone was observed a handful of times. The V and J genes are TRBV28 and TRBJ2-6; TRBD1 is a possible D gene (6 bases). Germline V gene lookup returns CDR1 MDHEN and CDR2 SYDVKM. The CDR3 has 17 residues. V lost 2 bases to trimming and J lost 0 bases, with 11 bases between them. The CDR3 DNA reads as TGTGCCAGCAGTTTAGCGACAGGACTCTCTGGGGCCAACGTCCTGACTTTC. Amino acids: CASSLATGLSGANVLTF.

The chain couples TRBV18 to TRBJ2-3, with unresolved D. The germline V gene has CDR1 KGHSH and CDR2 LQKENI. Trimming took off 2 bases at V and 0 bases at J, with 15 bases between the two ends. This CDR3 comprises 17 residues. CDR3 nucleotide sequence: TGTGCCAGCTCACCAAACCTTTTGCAGGCTAGCACAGATACGCAGTATTTT. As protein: CASSPNLLQASTDTQYF.

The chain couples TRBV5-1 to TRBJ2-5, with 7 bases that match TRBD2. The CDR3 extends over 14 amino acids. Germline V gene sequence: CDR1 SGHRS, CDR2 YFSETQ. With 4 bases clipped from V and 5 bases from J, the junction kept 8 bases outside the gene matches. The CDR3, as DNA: TGCGCCAGCAGCGGTAGCGGGTTTAGGGAGACCCAGTACTTC. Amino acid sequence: CASSGSGFRETQYF.

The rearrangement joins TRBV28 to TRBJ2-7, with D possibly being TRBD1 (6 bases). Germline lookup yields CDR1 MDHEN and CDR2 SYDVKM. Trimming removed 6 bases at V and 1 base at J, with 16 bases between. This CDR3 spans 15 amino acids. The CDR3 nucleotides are TGTGCCAGCAGGGCCGCAGGGGAGCTTTCCTACGAGCAGTACTTC. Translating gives CASRAAGELSYEQYF.

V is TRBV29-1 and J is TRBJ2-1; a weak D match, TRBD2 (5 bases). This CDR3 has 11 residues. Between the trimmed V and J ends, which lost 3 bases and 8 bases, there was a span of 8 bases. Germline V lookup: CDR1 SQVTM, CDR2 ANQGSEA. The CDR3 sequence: CSVDLGDEQFF. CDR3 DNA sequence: TGCAGCGTTGACCTCGGGGATGAGCAGTTCTTC.

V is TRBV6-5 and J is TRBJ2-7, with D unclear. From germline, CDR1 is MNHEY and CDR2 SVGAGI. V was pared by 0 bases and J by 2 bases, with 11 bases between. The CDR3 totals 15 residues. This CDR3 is CASSYSPGSPYEQYF. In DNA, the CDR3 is TGTGCCAGCAGTTACTCGCCAGGCTCTCCCTACGAGCAGTACTTC.

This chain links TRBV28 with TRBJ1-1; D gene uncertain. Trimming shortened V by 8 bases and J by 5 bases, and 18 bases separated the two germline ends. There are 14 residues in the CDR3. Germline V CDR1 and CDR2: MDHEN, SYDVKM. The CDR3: CASGLGIWKTEAFF. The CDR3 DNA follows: TGTGCCAGCGGACTGGGAATCTGGAAAACTGAAGCTTTCTTT.

CDR3: CASSLGRVRTGTDPYEQYF. CDR3 nucleotide sequence: TGTGCCAGCAGCTTAGGACGTGTTCGGACCGGGACAGACCCCTACGAGCAGTACTTC. The J gene is TRBJ2-7, the V gene TRBV13; 7 bases are a match to TRBD1. Germline loops: CDR1 PRHDT, CDR2 FYEKMQ (reference sequence). The junction had 16 bases not matched to a gene; V was cut back by 0 bases and J by 2 bases. The CDR3 is made up of 19 amino acids.

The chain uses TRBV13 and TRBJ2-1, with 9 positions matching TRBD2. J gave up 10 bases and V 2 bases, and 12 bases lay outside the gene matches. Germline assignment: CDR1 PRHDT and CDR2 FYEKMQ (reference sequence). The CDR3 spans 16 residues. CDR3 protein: CASSLFVSGGPREQFF. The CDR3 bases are TGTGCCAGCAGCTTATTTGTTAGCGGGGGTCCGAGGGAGCAGTTCTTC.

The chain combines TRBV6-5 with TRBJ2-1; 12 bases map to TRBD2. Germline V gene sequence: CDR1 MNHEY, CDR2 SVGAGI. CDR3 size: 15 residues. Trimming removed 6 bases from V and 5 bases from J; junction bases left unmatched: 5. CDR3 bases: TGTGCCAGCAGGGCACTAGCGGGGGGACACAATGAGCAGTTCTTC. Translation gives CASRALAGGHNEQFF.

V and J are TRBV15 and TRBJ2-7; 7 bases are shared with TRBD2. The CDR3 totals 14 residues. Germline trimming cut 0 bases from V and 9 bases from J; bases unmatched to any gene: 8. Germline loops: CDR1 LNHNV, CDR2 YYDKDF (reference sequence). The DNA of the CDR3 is TGTGCCACCAGCAGAGATCGGAGCGGGACCGTGCAGTACTTC. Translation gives CATSRDRSGTVQYF.